Each of the 17 T cell receptor beta chains below was sequenced from the same sample in a study of monozygotic twins with inflammatory bowel disease. TCRdb reprocessed the 5' RACE reads, keeping one entry per CDR3 protein, no DNA. The listing contains over 130,000 distinct CDR3 sequences. The sample taken for sequencing was blood. The source is a human donor with ulcerative colitis or Crohn's disease, or a healthy co-twin of an affected twin (not recorded which).

This chain uses TRBV20-1 with TRBJ2-7. This CDR3 region has 12 residues. CDR1 is DFQATT, CDR2 SNEGSKA, per germline (reference sequence). The CDR3 here is CSASHRLYEQYF.

This chain connects TRBV6-1 to TRBJ1-6; TCRdb reports TRBD1, a call that lacks DNA to check it against. Germline CDR1 and CDR2: MNHNS and SASEGT. This CDR3 contains 16 residues. CDR3 amino acids: CASSPEGGENNSPLHF.

The rearrangement links TRBV20-1 to TRBJ1-2; with no DNA, the TCRdb D assignment of TRBD1 cannot be verified. The germline gives CDR1 DFQATT, CDR2 SNEGSKA (reference sequence). CDR3 length: 14 residues. The CDR3 here is CSVRGGGEGYGYTF.

The chain uses TRBV5-6 and TRBJ2-1; TCRdb's assignment of TRBD1 cannot be checked, as there is no DNA. The length of the CDR3 is 14 residues. Looked up from germline, CDR1 is SGHDT and CDR2 is YYEEEE. The CDR3: CASSFPGTGGEQFF.

The chain is built from TRBV28 and TRBJ2-1. The CDR3 consists of 11 residues. Germline CDR1 reads MDHEN; CDR2 reads SYDVKM. CDR3 in amino acids: CASSYPNEQFF.

V and J are TRBV20-1 and TRBJ2-5. This CDR3 region has 13 residues. CDR1 and CDR2 from the germline V gene are DFQATT and SNEGSKA (reference sequence). The CDR3 region is CSARDVAKETQYF.

V gene TRBV20-1 combines with J gene TRBJ1-1; without DNA, the TCRdb call of TRBD1 cannot be checked. CDR1 and CDR2 (germline): DFQATT, SNEGSKA (reference sequence). The CDR3 length is 15 residues. The CDR3 is CSARDRTLGVTEAFF.

J is TRBJ2-3 and V is TRBV11-3; the TCRdb D gene call, TRBD1, has no DNA to confirm it. The CDR3 consists of 16 residues. Germline CDR1 reads SGHNT; CDR2 reads YENEEA. CDR3 in amino acids: CASSFSGEGSTDTQYF.

The genes are TRBV7-9 and TRBJ2-4; the D call of TRBD1 rests on TCRdb alone, since no DNA is present to check it. This CDR3 region has 13 residues. Germline loops: CDR1 SEHNR, CDR2 FQNEAQ (reference sequence). CDR3 sequence reads: CASNRQGTDIQYF.

The CDR3 here is CASSQDLRVGGYTF. The J gene is TRBJ1-2, the V gene TRBV4-3; checking the TCRdb D call of TRBD1 is not possible without DNA. CDR3 length: 14 amino acids. CDR1 and CDR2 (germline): LGHNA, YSLEER.

The gene calls are TRBV10-3 and TRBJ2-1. Germline V lookup: CDR1 ENHRY, CDR2 SYGVKD. The CDR3 loop spans 12 amino acids. Here the CDR3 reads CAISNFPNEQFF.

The rearrangement uses TRBV12-3 or TRBV12-4 and TRBJ2-3; TCRdb's D gene call, TRBD2, goes unchecked for lack of DNA. The CDR3 covers 17 residues. The CDR3 protein is CASSTGLAGGVTDTQYF.

The V and J genes are TRBV20-1 and TRBJ1-6. Germline assignment: CDR1 DFQATT and CDR2 SNEGSKA (reference sequence). CDR3 size: 14 residues. The CDR3 here is CSARSGNYNSPLHF.

The chain uses TRBV15 and TRBJ1-6; TCRdb proposes TRBD1, but this gene call is untestable without DNA. The CDR3 runs 18 residues. Germline lookup yields CDR1 LNHNV and CDR2 YYDKDF (reference sequence). CDR3 residues: CATSRTGGWGGYNSPLHF. The whole variable domain, remainder taken from reference TRBV15 and TRBJ1-6, is DAMVIQNPRYQVTQFGKPVTLSCSQTLNHNVMYWYQQKSSQAPKLLFHYYDKDFNNEADTPDNFQSRRPNTSFCFLDIRSPGLGDTAMYLCATSRTGGWGGYNSPLHFGNGTRLTVT.

V is TRBV7-9 and J is TRBJ1-6. Germline V lookup: CDR1 SEHNR, CDR2 FQNEAQ (reference sequence). The CDR3 sequence is 12 residues long. The CDR3 reads CASSLESSPLHF. Drawing the rest from reference TRBV7-9 and TRBJ1-6, the complete variable domain is DTGVSQNPRHKITKRGQNVTFRCDPISEHNRLYWYRQTLGQGPEFLTYFQNEAQLEKSRLLSDRFSAERPKGSFSTLEIQRTEQGDSAMYLCASSLESSPLHFGNGTRLTVT.

This chain uses TRBV18 with TRBJ2-1; as DNA is missing, the TRBD1 call by TCRdb cannot be tested. The germline CDR1 and CDR2 sequences are KGHSH and LQKENI. CDR3 length: 20 residues. CDR3 sequence reads: CASSLPPPGSPSWSYNEQFF.

This chain links TRBV7-8 with TRBJ1-4; TCRdb indicates TRBD1, and absent DNA this call remains unverified. There are 14 residues in the CDR3. Looked up from germline, CDR1 is SGHVS and CDR2 is FQNEAQ. The CDR3: CASSPADRGGKLFF.